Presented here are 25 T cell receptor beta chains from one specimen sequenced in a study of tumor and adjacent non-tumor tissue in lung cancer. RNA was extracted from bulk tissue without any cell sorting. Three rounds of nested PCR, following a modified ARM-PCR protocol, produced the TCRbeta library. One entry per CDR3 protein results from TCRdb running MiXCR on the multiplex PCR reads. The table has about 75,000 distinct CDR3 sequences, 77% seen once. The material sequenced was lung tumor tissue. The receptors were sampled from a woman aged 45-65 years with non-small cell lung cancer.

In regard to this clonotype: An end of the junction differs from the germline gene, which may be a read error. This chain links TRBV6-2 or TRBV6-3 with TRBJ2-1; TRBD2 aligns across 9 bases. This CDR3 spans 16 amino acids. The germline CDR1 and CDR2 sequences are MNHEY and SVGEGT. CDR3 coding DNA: TGTTCCAGCAGTTACGGGCGGGAGGGGTCGTACAATGAGCAGTTCTTC. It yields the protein CSSSYGREGSYNEQFF.

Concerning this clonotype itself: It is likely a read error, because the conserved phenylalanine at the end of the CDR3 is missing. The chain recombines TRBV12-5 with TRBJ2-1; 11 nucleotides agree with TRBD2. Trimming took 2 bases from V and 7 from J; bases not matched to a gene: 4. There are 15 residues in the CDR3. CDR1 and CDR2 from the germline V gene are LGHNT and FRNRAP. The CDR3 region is CASGLTLAGGNEQFL. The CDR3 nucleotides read TGTGCTAGTGGTTTGACGCTAGCGGGGGGTAATGAGCAGTTCTTA.

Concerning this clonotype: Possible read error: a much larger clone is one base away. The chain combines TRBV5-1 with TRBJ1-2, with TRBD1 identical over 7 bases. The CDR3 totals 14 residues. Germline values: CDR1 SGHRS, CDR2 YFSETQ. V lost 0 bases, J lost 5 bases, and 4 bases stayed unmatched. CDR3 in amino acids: CASSLDSGGYGYTF. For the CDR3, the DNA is TGCGCCAGCAGCTTGGATTCAGGGGGATATGGCTACACCTTC. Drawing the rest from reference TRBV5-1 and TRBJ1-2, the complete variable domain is KAGVTQTPRYLIKTRGQQVTLSCSPISGHRSVSWYQQTPGQGLQFLFEYFSETQRNKGNFPGRFSGRQFSNSRSEMNVSTLELGDSALYLCASSLDSGGYGYTFGSGTRLTVV.

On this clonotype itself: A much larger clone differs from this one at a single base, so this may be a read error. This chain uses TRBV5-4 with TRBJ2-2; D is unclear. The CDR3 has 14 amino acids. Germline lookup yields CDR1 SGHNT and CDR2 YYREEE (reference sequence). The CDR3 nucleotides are TGTGTCAGCAGCTTTGGGTCGAACACCGGGGAGCTGTTTTTT. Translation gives CVSSFGSNTGELFF.

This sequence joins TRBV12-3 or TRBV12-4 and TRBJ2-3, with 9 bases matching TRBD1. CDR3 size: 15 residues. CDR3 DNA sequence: TGTGCTAGTAGCCGGGACAGGGCTAGCACAGATACGCAGTATTTT. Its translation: CASSRDRASTDTQYF.

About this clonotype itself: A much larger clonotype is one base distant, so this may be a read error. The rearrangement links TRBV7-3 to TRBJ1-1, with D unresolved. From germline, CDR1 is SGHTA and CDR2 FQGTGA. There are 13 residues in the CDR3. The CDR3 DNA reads TGTGCCAACAGCCGAACGATGAACACTGAAGCTTTCTTT. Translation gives CANSRTMNTEAFF.

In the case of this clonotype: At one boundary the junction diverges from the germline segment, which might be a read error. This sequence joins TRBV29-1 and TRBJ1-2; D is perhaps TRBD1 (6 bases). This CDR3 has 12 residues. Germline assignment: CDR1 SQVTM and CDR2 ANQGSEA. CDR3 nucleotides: TGCAGTGTTGAGGGGGAGGAGTATGGCTACACCTTC. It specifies CSVEGEEYGYTF.

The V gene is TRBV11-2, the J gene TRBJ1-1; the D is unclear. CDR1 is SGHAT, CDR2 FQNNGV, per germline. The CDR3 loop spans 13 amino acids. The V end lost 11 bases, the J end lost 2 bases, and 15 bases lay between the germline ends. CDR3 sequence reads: CAYSSTPNTEAFF. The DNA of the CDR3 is TGTGCCTACAGCTCGACACCTAACACTGAAGCTTTCTTT.

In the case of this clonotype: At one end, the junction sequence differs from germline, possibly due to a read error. CDR3 sequence reads: CATQTWGKNIEYF. The DNA for the CDR3 is TGTGCCACCCAAACATGGGGCAAAAACATTGAGTACTTC. The chain couples TRBV10-3 to TRBJ2-4; tentatively, D is TRBD1 (5 bases). The length of the CDR3 is 13 residues. Germline V gives CDR1 ENHRY, CDR2 SYGVKD.

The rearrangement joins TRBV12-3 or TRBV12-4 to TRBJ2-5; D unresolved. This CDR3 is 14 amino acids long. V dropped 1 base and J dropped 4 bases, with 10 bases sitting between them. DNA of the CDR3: TGTGCCAGCAGTTTAGTGGCATGTCGAGAGACCCAGTACTTC. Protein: CASSLVACRETQYF.

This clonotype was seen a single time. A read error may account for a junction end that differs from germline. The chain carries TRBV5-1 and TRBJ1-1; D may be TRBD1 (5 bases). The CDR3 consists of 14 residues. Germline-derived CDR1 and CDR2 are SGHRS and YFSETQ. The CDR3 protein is CASSFRALDTEVFF. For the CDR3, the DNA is TGCGCCAGCAGCTTCAGGGCTTTGGACACTGAAGTTTTCTTT.

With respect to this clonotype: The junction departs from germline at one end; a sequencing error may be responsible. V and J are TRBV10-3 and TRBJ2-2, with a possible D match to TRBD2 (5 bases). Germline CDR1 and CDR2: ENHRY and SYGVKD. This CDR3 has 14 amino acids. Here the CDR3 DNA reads TGTGTCATCAGTGAGTCCCAGAACACCGGGGAACTGTTTTTT. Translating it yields CVISESQNTGELFF.

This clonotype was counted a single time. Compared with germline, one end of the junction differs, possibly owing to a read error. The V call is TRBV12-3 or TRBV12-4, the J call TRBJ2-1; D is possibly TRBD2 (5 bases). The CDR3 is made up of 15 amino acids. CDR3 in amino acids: CTSTLLEDPHNEQFF. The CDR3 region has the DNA TGTACCAGCACCTTACTGGAGGACCCACACAATGAGCAGTTCTTC.

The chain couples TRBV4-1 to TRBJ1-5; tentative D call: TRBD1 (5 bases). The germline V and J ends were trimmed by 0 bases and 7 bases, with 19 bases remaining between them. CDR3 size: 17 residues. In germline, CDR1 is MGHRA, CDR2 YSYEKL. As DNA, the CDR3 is TGCGCCAGCAGCCAAGATATTCCCCTCAGGGTACAACAGCCCCAGCATTTT. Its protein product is CASSQDIPLRVQQPQHF.

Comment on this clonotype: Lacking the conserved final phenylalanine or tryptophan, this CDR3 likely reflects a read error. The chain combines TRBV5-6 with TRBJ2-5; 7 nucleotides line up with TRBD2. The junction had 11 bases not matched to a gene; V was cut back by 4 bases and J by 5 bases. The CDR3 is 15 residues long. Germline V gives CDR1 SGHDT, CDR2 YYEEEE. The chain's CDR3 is CASSAGTTERETQYL. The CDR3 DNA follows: TGTGCCAGCAGCGCCGGGACTACTGAAAGGGAGACCCAGTACTTA.

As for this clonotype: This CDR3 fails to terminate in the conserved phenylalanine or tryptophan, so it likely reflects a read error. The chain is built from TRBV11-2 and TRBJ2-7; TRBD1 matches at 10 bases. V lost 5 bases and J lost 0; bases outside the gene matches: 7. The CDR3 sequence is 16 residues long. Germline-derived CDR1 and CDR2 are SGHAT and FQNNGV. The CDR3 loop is CASSARQGASSYEQYL. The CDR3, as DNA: TGTGCCAGCAGCGCGAGACAGGGGGCAAGCTCCTACGAGCAGTACCTC.

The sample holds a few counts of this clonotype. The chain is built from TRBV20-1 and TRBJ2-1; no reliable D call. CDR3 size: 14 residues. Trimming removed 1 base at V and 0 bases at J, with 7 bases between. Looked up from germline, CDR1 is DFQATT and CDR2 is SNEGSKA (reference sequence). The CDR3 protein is CSARGHLSYNEQFF. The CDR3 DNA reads TGCAGTGCTAGAGGACACCTCTCCTACAATGAGCAGTTCTTC.

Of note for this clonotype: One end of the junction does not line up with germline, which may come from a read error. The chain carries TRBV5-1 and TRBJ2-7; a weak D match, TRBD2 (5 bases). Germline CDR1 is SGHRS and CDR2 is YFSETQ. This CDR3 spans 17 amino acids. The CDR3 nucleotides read TGTGGCAGCAGCCCGGTTGGACTGAGGGTTCGGGACTACGAGCAGTACTTC. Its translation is CGSSPVGLRVRDYEQYF.

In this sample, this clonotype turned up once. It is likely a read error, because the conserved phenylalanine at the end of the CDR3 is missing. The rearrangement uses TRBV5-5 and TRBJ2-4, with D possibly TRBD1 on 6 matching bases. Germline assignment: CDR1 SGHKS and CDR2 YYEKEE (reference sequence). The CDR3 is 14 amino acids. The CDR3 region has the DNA TGTGTCAGCAGTTTGGGCCCAGGGGAAAACATTCAGTACTTG. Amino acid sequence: CVSSLGPGENIQYL.

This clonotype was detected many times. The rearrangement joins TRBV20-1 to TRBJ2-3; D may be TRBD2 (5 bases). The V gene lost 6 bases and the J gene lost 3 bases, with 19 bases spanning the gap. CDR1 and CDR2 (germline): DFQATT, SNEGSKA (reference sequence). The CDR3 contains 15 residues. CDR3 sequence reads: CSAQKRLGETDTQYF. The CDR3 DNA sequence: TGCAGTGCCCAGAAAAGGTTGGGAGAGACAGATACGCAGTATTTT.

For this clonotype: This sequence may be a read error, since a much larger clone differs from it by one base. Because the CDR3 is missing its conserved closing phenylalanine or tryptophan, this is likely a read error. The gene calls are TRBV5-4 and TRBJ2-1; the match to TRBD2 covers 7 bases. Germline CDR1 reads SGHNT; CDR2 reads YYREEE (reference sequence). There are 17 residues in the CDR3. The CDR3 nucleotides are TGTGCCAACAGCTTGATTTCAGGGACTACCTCCTACAATGAGCAGTTCCTC. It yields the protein CANSLISGTTSYNEQFL.

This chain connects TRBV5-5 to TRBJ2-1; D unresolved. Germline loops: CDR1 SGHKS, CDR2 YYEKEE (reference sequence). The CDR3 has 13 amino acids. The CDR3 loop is CISSSGPNNEQFF. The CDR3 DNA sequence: TGTATCAGCAGCTCCGGACCGAACAATGAGCAGTTCTTC.

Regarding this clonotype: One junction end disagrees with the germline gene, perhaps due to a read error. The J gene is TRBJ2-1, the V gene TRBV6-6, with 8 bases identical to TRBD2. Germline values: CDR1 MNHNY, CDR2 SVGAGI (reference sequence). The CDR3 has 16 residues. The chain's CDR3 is CGSSISAGVVYNEQFF. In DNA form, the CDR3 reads TGTGGCAGCAGTATCTCAGCGGGAGTGGTGTACAATGAGCAGTTCTTC.

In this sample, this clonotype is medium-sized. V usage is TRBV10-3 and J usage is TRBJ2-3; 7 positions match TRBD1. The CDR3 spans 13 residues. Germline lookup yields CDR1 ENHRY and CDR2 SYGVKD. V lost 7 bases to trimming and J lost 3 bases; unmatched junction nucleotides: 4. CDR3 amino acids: CAITTGETDTQYF. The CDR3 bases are TGTGCCATCACTACAGGGGAGACAGATACGCAGTATTTT.

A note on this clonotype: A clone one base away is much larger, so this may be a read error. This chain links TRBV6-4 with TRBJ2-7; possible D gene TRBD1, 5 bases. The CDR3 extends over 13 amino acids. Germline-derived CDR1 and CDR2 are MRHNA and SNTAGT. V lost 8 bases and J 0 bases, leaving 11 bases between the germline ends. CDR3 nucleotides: TGTGCCAGCCGACAGTGGAGCTCCTACGAGCAGTACTTC. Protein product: CASRQWSSYEQYF.